This TCR beta chain is drawn from a study of T cells after yellow fever vaccination. This clonotype was detected a few times. Using its own MiXCR run on the 5' RACE reads, TCRdb lists one record per CDR3 protein. The top ten clones hold over 12% of a sample with approximately 550,000 distinct CDR3 sequences, roughly 14% of them seen once. This CDR3 is built from 17 residues. The TCR comes from a man between 25 and 39 years old who received the YFV17D yellow fever vaccine. The chain combines TRBV21-1 with TRBJ2-7; the table's D call, TRBD1, was not checked against the DNA. TRBV21-1 is termed a pseudogene. Here the sequenced sample was PBMCs, taken on the day of the yellow fever booster vaccination. CDR3 residues: CASSGQGALAGAYEQYF. The CDR3 DNA sequence: TGTGCCAGCAGCGGACAGGGGGCTCTAGCGGGGGCCTACGAGCAGTACTTC.